This is a list of T cell receptor beta chains from one sample in a study of cytomegalovirus exposure and HLA in healthy donors. Repertoires were generated with immunoSEQ multiplex PCR, while TCRdb's copy carries only in-frame clones and drops some. This sample's table has 200,000 or so clones. What was sequenced was PBMCs. The receptors here all came from a girl aged 2-10 years in good health and CMV-seropositive. The CDR3 runs from the conserved cysteine through the conserved F or W. The D gene is left open where the match is weak.

V gene	D gene	J gene	CDR3 protein	CDR3 DNA
TRBV5-4	TRBD1	TRBJ1-4	CASSTWTGHATNEKLFF	TGTGCCAGCAGCACCTGGACAGGACATGCAACTAATGAAAAACTGTTTTTT
TRBV5-1	TRBD1	TRBJ2-3	CASSSGGGDSDTQYF	TGCGCCAGCAGCTCAGGGGGCGGTGATTCGGATACGCAGTATTTT
TRBV5-4	-	TRBJ1-4	CASSLMEARNEKLFF	TGTGCCAGCAGCTTGATGGAGGCGAGAAATGAAAAACTGTTTTTT
TRBV5-4	-	TRBJ1-1	CASSPGGRASTEAFF	TGTGCCAGCAGCCCGGGTGGGAGGGCTAGCACTGAAGCTTTCTTT
TRBV10-3	TRBD1	TRBJ2-7	CAIRDRDGSSYEQYF	TGTGCCATCCGGGACAGGGACGGAAGTTCCTACGAGCAGTACTTC
TRBV27	TRBD2	TRBJ2-1	CASRIGGSSNEQFF	TGTGCCAGCAGGATCGGCGGGAGTAGTAATGAGCAGTTCTTC
TRBV30	-	TRBJ1-2	CAWSLAGDWGDGYTF	TGTGCCTGGAGCCTAGCAGGGGATTGGGGTGATGGCTACACCTTC
TRBV5-4	-	TRBJ2-5	CASSLAQGHQETQYF	TGTGCCAGCAGCTTGGCTCAGGGGCATCAAGAGACCCAGTACTTC
TRBV5-1	-	TRBJ2-3	CASSLVADTDTQYF	TGCGCCAGCAGCTTGGTAGCAGACACAGATACGCAGTATTTT
TRBV25-1	TRBD2	TRBJ2-7	CASSTSGKHYEQYF	TGTGCCAGCAGTACTAGCGGGAAGCATTACGAGCAGTACTTC
TRBV21-1	-	TRBJ2-5	CAIKTSGRRGQETQYF	TGTGCCATCAAAACCAGCGGGAGGCGGGGTCAAGAGACCCAGTACTTC
TRBV28	TRBD1	TRBJ2-1	CASSSQGAAEQFF	TGTGCCAGCAGTTCGCAGGGGGCGGCTGAGCAGTTCTTC
TRBV10-3	TRBD2	TRBJ2-1	CASQPRGTSGSDEQFF	TGTGCCAGCCAACCCCGCGGGACTAGCGGGAGCGATGAGCAGTTCTTC
TRBV29-1	-	TRBJ2-7	CSVEDPVGGTVQYF	TGCAGCGTTGAAGATCCCGTAGGGGGTACAGTGCAGTACTTC
TRBV9	-	TRBJ1-1	CASSVVPGNTEAFF	TGTGCCAGCAGCGTAGTTCCAGGGAACACTGAAGCTTTCTTT
TRBV27	TRBD2	TRBJ2-7	CASSFSTGTSDEQYF	TGTGCCAGCAGTTTCTCAACCGGGACTAGCGACGAGCAGTACTTC
TRBV7-9	-	TRBJ2-7	CASSSRGAPYEQYF	TGTGCCAGCAGCTCCAGGGGAGCCCCCTACGAGCAGTACTTC
TRBV10-1	TRBD2	TRBJ2-3	CASTPTSGGQEYF	TGCGCCAGCACCCCGACTAGCGGGGGACAGGAGTATTTT
TRBV19	-	TRBJ2-7	CASSPIGEAGEQYF	TGTGCCAGTAGTCCCATAGGTGAGGCGGGCGAGCAGTACTTC